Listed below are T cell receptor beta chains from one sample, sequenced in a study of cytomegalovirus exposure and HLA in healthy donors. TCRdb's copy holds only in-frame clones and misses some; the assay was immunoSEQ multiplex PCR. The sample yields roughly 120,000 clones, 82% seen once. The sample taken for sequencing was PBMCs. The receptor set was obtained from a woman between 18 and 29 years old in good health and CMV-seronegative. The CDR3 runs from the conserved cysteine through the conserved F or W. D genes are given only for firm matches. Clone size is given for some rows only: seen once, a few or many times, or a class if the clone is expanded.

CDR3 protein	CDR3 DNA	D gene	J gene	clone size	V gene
CASRGQGGGYTF	TGTGCCAGCAGGGGACAGGGAGGAGGCTACACCTTC	TRBD1	TRBJ1-2	few	TRBV28
CASSLRWDSNQPQHF	TGTGCCAGCAGTTTAAGGTGGGACAGTAATCAGCCCCAGCATTTT	TRBD1	TRBJ1-5	NA	TRBV27
CASSYTYRADQPQHF	TGTGCCAGCAGTTACACTTACAGGGCTGATCAGCCCCAGCATTTT	NA	TRBJ1-5	once	TRBV6-5
CASSQEFGRISTNEKLFF	TGCGCCAGCAGCCAAGAGTTCGGCAGGATTTCAACTAATGAAAAACTGTTTTTT	NA	TRBJ1-4	once	TRBV4-3
CASGVEGQNYGYTF	TGCGCCAGCGGAGTAGAGGGACAGAACTATGGCTACACCTTC	TRBD1	TRBJ1-2	NA	TRBV5-1
CASSPTTGSRGTEQFF	TGTGCCAGCTCACCGACGACCGGCTCCAGGGGGACTGAGCAGTTCTTC	TRBD1	TRBJ2-1	NA	TRBV18
CASSLDPRDRANGYTF	TGTGCCAGCAGTTTGGATCCCCGGGACAGGGCGAATGGCTACACCTTC	TRBD1	TRBJ1-2	NA	TRBV6-5
CASSERTGKSTEAFF	TGTGCCAGTAGTGAAAGGACAGGGAAAAGTACTGAAGCTTTCTTT	TRBD1	TRBJ1-1	NA	TRBV19
CASNRQGALSPLHF	TGTGCCAGCAATAGACAGGGGGCTCTTTCACCCCTCCACTTT	TRBD1	TRBJ1-6	NA	TRBV27
CASGEVFFQYF	TGTGCCAGCGGGGAGGTATTTTTTCAGTACTTC	NA	TRBJ2-4	NA	TRBV28
CAWRNRADTEAFF	TGTGCCTGGAGGAACAGGGCGGACACTGAAGCTTTCTTT	NA	TRBJ1-1	NA	TRBV30
CASRTREKLFF	TGTGCCAGCAGGACGAGGGAAAAACTGTTTTTT	NA	TRBJ1-4	NA	TRBV6-1
CASSLNSGNEQFF	TGTGCCAGTTCCCTGAACAGCGGCAATGAGCAGTTCTTC	NA	TRBJ2-1	few	TRBV6-5
CSVEEAGEVETQYF	TGCAGCGTTGAAGAGGCAGGGGAAGTGGAGACCCAGTACTTC	NA	TRBJ2-5	NA	TRBV29-1
CASSSAGVGETQYF	TGTGCCAGCAGCTCAGCGGGAGTAGGAGAGACCCAGTACTTC	TRBD2	TRBJ2-5	NA	TRBV11-2
CASSLRAGGYGYTF	TGTGCCAGCAGTTTACGGGCAGGCGGGTATGGCTACACCTTC	NA	TRBJ1-2	NA	TRBV27
CSVAGQGGEGYTF	TGCAGCGTCGCCGGACAGGGCGGTGAAGGCTACACCTTC	TRBD1	TRBJ1-2	NA	TRBV29-1
CASSKGDRGDANTGELFF	TGTGCCAGCAGCAAAGGGGACAGGGGGGACGCGAACACCGGGGAGCTGTTTTTT	NA	TRBJ2-2	NA	TRBV21-1
CATSSGTDYGYTF	TGTGCCACCAGCAGTGGGACAGACTATGGCTACACCTTC	TRBD1	TRBJ1-2	NA	TRBV15
CASSPPGHHYGYTF	TGTGCCAGCAGCCCCCCGGGACACCACTATGGCTACACCTTC	NA	TRBJ1-2	NA	TRBV5-6
CASRSIDRSFYGYTF	TGTGCCAGCAGGTCGATAGACAGGTCTTTCTATGGCTACACCTTC	NA	TRBJ1-2	NA	TRBV5-6
CASSARQGGTYEQYF	TGCGCCAGCAGCGCTAGACAGGGAGGAACCTACGAGCAGTACTTC	NA	TRBJ2-7	NA	TRBV5-1
CASSLGTGADTQYF	TGTGCCAGCAGCTTAGGGACGGGAGCAGATACGCAGTATTTT	NA	TRBJ2-3	NA	TRBV11-3
CASSAGGRIGTEAFF	TGTGCCAGCAGCGCCGGGGGGAGAATTGGCACTGAAGCTTTCTTT	NA	TRBJ1-1	once	TRBV9
CATSREVQYQPQHF	TGTGCCACCAGCAGAGAGGTACAGTATCAGCCCCAGCATTTT	NA	TRBJ1-5	NA	TRBV15
CASSDSASNEQFF	TGTGCCAGCAGTGACTCGGCTAGCAATGAGCAGTTCTTC	NA	TRBJ2-1	NA	TRBV6-4
CASRPGLATDTQYF	TGTGCCAGCAGGCCGGGACTAGCCACAGATACGCAGTATTTT	TRBD2	TRBJ2-3	NA	TRBV6-5
CATWTPNTGELFF	TGTGCCACCTGGACACCCAACACCGGGGAGCTGTTTTTT	NA	TRBJ2-2	NA	TRBV6-5
CASSNPPDMNTEAFF	TGTGCCAGCAGCAACCCACCGGACATGAACACTGAAGCTTTCTTT	NA	TRBJ1-1	NA	TRBV14
CASSPPSGRMNTEAFF	TGTGCCAGCTCACCACCTTCAGGGCGAATGAACACTGAAGCTTTCTTT	NA	TRBJ1-1	NA	TRBV18
CASSLEVRVYGYTF	TGTGCCAGCAGCTTAGAAGTCCGCGTTTATGGCTACACCTTC	NA	TRBJ1-2	NA	TRBV7-2
CASSATDIMNTEAFF	TGTGCCAGCAGCGCGACCGACATCATGAACACTGAAGCTTTCTTT	NA	TRBJ1-1	once	TRBV5-4
CASSPTSGGSYNEQFF	TGCGCCAGCAGCCCGACTAGCGGGGGCTCCTACAATGAGCAGTTCTTC	TRBD2	TRBJ2-1	NA	TRBV4-1
CASSLRTGSTDTQYF	TGTGCCAGCAGTCTCAGGACAGGAAGCACAGATACGCAGTATTTT	TRBD1	TRBJ2-3	once	TRBV28
CASSLDGARETQYF	TGTGCCAGCAGCTTAGATGGGGCGCGAGAGACCCAGTACTTC	NA	TRBJ2-5	once	TRBV11-3
CASSRPGGQGNGYTF	TGTGCCAGCAGCCGCCCTGGCGGACAGGGTAATGGCTACACCTTC	TRBD1	TRBJ1-2	NA	TRBV7-2
CASSFRGEGSYEQYF	TGTGCCAGCAGCTTCAGGGGGGAAGGTTCCTACGAGCAGTACTTC	NA	TRBJ2-7	NA	TRBV5-5
CASSIGHTSNYGYTF	TGTGCCAGTAGTATTGGGCACACTTCTAACTATGGCTACACCTTC	NA	TRBJ1-2	NA	TRBV19
CASSLPGTSISGELFF	TGTGCCAGCAGCTTGCCAGGGACTTCGATAAGCGGGGAGCTGTTTTTT	NA	TRBJ2-2	once	TRBV5-6
CASSQDSVGSFYGYTF	TGTGCCAGCAGCCAAGATAGTGTAGGGAGCTTCTATGGCTACACCTTC	NA	TRBJ1-2	NA	TRBV4-2
CASNGWEGFNDIQYF	TGTGCCAGCAACGGGTGGGAGGGATTTAATGACATTCAGTACTTC	TRBD2	TRBJ2-4	once	TRBV6-1